This T cell receptor (beta chain) was obtained from a study of low-dose radiotherapy and immunotherapy resistance in tumors. The CDR3 length is 16 residues. Per the germline V gene, CDR1 is PRHDT and CDR2 is FYEKMQ (reference sequence). The V end lost 3 bases, the J end lost 0 bases, and 9 bases lay between the germline ends. Indicated time point: before trial treatment. TRAV and TRBV primers primed cDNA for both TCRalpha and TCRbeta. TCRs underwent roughly 19 PCR cycles of amplification with a constant-region primer and V-primer adapter. TCRdb analysed the reads with MiXCR anew, one entry per CDR3 protein. The profile covers around 90,000 distinct CDR3 sequences, with 18% appearing a single time and about 5.9% taken by the ten largest. This clonotype was recorded many times.

V gene TRBV13 combines with J gene TRBJ2-6; D is ambiguous. The origin of this receptor is a male donor with prostate cancer. Material: PBMCs, obtained before treatment. CDR3 sequence (DNA): TGTGCCAGCAGCTTCTGGCAGAGCTCTGGGGCCAACGTCCTGACTTTC. Residues: CASSFWQSSGANVLTF.